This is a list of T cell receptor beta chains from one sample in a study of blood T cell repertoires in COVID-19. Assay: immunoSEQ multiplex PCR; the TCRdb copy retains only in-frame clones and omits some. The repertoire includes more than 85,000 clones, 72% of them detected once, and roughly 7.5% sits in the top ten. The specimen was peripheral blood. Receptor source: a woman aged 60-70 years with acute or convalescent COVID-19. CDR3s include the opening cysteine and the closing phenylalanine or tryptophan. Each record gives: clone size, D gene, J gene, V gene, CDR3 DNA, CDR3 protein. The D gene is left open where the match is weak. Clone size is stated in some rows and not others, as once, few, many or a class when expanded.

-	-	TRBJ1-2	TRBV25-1	TGTGCCAGCAGTGAATGGGACTATAACTATGGCTACACCTTC	CASSEWDYNYGYTF
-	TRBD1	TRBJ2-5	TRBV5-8	TGTGCCAGCAGGTCGACAGGGCTTGGGCAAGAGACCCAGTACTTC	CASRSTGLGQETQYF
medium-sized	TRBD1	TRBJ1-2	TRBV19	TGTGCCAGTAGTAATCGACAGGGGCAGCTCTATGGTGGCTACACCTTC	CASSNRQGQLYGGYTF
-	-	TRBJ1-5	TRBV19	TGTGCCAGTAGTCGGGTGATAGATCAGCCCCAGCATTTT	CASSRVIDQPQHF
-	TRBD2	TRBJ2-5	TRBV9	TGTGCCAGCAGCGGCTCTAGCGGGGGGGGTTCGGAGACCCAGTACTTC	CASSGSSGGGSETQYF
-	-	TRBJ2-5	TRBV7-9	TGTGCCAGCAGCTTATCGGCGTTGCGGGGGCGGTTAGAGACCCAGTACTTC	CASSLSALRGRLETQYF
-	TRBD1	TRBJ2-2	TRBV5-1	TGCGCCAGCCTCGGGACAGGGAATACCGGGGAGCTGTTTTTT	CASLGTGNTGELFF
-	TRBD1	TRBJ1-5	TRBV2	TGTGCCAGCAGCGAGACAGGGGATAGCAATCAGCCCCAGCATTTT	CASSETGDSNQPQHF
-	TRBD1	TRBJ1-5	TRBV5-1	TGCGCCAGCAGCTTGGGACAGGGTAGCAATCAGCCCCAGCATTTT	CASSLGQGSNQPQHF
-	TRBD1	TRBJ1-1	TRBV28	TGTGCCAGCAGTTTAGGGGACAGGGGGCTTTTGGGAGCTTTCTTT	CASSLGDRGLLGAFF
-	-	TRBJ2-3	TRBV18	TGTGCCAGCTCACCACCGTCTGCGAGTACGCAGTATTTT	CASSPPSASTQYF
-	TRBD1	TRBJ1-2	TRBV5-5	TGTGCCAGCAGCGCCGAGACAGGGACCTCCTATGGCTACACCTTC	CASSAETGTSYGYTF
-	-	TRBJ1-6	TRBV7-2	TGTGCCAGCAGCTGGGTCGGGGAAGGATGGAATTCACCCCTCCACTTT	CASSWVGEGWNSPLHF
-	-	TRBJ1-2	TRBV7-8	TGTGCCAGCAGCTTAGCCCCAGGGTTCCGGTTCCATGGCTACACCTTC	CASSLAPGFRFHGYTF
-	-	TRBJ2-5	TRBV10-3	TGTGCCATCAGGGAGACAGCCTTAGAAGAGACCCAGTACTTC	CAIRETALEETQYF
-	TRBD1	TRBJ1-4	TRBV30	TGTGCCTGGAGTCCGGACAGGGTCGAGGAAAAACTGTTTTTT	CAWSPDRVEEKLFF
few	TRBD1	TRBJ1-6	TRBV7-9	TGTGCCAGCAGCTTAGTGGCAGGGGGTAATTCACCCCTCCACTTT	CASSLVAGGNSPLHF
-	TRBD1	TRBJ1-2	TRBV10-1	TGCGCCAGCAGTGAGTCCGGCCAGGGGGGGACTAGGACCTTC	CASSESGQGGTRTF
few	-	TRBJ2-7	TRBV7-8	TGTGCCAGCAGCTTAGTCAGGGTGGGCTACGAGCAGTACTTC	CASSLVRVGYEQYF
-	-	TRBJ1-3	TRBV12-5	TGTGCTAGTGGCCAACGGTCGGGGGTCTCTGGAAACACCATATATTTT	CASGQRSGVSGNTIYF
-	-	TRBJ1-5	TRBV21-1	TGTGCCAGCAGCAAGTGGATGGGGGCGAATCAGCCCCAGCATTTT	CASSKWMGANQPQHF
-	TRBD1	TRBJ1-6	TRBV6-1	TGTGCCAGCAGTGAAAGGGGGCGCGGGTCACCCCTCCACTTT	CASSERGRGSPLHF
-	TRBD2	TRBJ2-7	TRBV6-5	TGTGCCAGCAGTTACGGACTAGCGGGGGGGTACGAGCAGTACTTC	CASSYGLAGGYEQYF
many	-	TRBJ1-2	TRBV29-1	TGCAGCGTTGAAGATCTAGGCTGGACACAGCTCCGGGGCTACACCTTC	CSVEDLGWTQLRGYTF
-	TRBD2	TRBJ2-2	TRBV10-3	TGTGCCATCAGTGCCTGGGTCGGGGGGGCCACCGGGGAGCTGTTTTTT	CAISAWVGGATGELFF
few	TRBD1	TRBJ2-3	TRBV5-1	TGCGCCAGCAGCTCCGGGACAGAACGCACAGATACGCAGTATTTT	CASSSGTERTDTQYF
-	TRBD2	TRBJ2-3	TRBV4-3	TGCGCCAGCAGCCAAGCTAGCGGGGAGACAGATACGCAGTATTTT	CASSQASGETDTQYF
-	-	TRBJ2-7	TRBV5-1	TGCGCCAGCAGCTTAGTGGGGCGCCGGGAGCAGTACTTC	CASSLVGRREQYF
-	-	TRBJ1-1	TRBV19	TGTGCCAGTAGTGTACAGGTGAACACTGAAGCTTTCTTT	CASSVQVNTEAFF
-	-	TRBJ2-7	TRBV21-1	TGTGCCAGCAGCAAAGCAGGACAGGTCTTAGACGAGCAGTACTTC	CASSKAGQVLDEQYF
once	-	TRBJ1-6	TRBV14	TGTGCCAGCAGCCCCCTGAGTAGACAGTACTCACCCCTCCACTTT	CASSPLSRQYSPLHF
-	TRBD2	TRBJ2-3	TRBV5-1	TGCGCCAGTGCGGAGCGGGGGGGCCGGACAGATACGCAGTATTTT	CASAERGGRTDTQYF
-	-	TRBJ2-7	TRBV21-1	TGTGCCAGCAGCGCCCAGGACAGGGAATTCTCCTACGAGCAGTACTTC	CASSAQDREFSYEQYF
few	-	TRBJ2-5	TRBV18	TGTGCCAGCTCACCAAGGGCCGGGGATAGAGAGACCCAGTACTTC	CASSPRAGDRETQYF
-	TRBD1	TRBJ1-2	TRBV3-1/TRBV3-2	TGTGCCAGCAGCCAAGGGCTCCGAGGACAGGAGTATATACGCTATGGCTACACCTTC	CASSQGLRGQEYIRYGYTF
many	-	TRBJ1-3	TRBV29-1	TGCAGCGTTTGGACAGACTCTGGAAACACCATATATTTT	CSVWTDSGNTIYF
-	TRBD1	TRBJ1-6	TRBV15	TGTGCCACCAGCAGAGGGTCGGGCAGGGGGCTTAATTCACCCCTCCACTTT	CATSRGSGRGLNSPLHF
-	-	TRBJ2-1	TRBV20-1	TGCAGTGCTAGGACTTTGAATGAGCAGTTCTTC	CSARTLNEQFF
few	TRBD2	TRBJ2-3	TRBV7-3	TGTGCCAGCAGCTTACCCCTAGCGGGGACAGATACGCAGTATTTT	CASSLPLAGTDTQYF
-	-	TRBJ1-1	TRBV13	TGTGCCAGCAGCTTAACGGTGGGACTTTACACTGAAGCTTTCTTT	CASSLTVGLYTEAFF